The source of this TCR beta chain is a study of blood T cell repertoires in COVID-19. Study-wide background: The United States, Italy and Spain were the sources of the acute and convalescent COVID-19 samples.

In the source study's methods: Estimated nucleated cell counts came from reference gene primer amplification. Using immunoSEQ multiplex PCR, the repertoire was profiled, and TCRdb retains in-frame clones only, with some absent. That table gives V, J and clone size, and the DNA gave D and trimming. This table has more than 300,000 clones, over 75% appearing once. CDR1 is LGHNA and CDR2 is YNFKEQ in the germline V gene. The CDR3 sequence is 13 residues long. Note on this clone: The junction shows a germline mismatch at one end, possibly a read error. This sample includes further DNA sequences coding for the same CDR3.

This chain uses TRBV4-2 with TRBJ2-1; D is undetermined. The material sequenced was peripheral blood. This sequence originates from a young woman with COVID-19, enrolled during active disease. CDR3 amino acids: CASSQAPYNEQFF. CDR3 nucleotide sequence: TGTGCCAGCAGTCAAGCCCCGTACAATGAGCAGTTCTTC.